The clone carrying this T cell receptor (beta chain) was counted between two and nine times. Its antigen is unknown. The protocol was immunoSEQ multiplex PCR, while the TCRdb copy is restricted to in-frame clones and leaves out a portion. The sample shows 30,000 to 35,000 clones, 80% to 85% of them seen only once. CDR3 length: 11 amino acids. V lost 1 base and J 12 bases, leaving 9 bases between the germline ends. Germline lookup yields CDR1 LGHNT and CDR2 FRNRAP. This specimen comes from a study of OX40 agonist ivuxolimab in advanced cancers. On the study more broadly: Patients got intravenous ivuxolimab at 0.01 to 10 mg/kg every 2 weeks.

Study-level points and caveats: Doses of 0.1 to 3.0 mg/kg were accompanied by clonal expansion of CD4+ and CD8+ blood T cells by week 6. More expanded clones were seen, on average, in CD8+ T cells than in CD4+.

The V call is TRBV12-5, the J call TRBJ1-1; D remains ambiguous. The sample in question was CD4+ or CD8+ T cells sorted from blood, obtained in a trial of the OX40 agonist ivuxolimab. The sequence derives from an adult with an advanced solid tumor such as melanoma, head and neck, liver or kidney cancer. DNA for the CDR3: TGTGCTAGTGGTTTGGGGTCGAGAACTTTCTTT. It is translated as CASGLGSRTFF.